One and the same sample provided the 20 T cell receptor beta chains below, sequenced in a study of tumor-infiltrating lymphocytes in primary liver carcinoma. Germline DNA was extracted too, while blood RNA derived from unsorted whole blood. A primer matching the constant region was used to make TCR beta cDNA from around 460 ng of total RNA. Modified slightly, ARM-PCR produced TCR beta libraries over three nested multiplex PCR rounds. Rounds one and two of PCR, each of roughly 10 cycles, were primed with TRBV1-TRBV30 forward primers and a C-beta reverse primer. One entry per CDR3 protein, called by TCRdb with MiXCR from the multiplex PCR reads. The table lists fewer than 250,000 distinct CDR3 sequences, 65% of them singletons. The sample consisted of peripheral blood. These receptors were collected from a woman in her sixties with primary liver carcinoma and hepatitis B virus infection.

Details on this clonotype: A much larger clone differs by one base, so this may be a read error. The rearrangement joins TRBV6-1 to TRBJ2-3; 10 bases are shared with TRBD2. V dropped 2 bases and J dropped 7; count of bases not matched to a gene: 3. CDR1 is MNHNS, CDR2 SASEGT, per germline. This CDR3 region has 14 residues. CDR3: CASSELAGANTQYF. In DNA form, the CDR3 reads TGTGCCAGCAGTGAACTAGCGGGAGCAAATACGCAGTATTTT.

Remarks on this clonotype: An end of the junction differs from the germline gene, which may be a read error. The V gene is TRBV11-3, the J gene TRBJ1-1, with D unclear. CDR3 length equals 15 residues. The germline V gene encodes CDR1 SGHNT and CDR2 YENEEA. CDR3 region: CASSLPRGLNSEAFF. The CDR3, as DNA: TGTGCCAGCAGCTTACCGAGAGGCTTGAACAGTGAAGCTTTCTTT. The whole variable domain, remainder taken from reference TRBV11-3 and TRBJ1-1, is EAGVVQSPRYKIIEKKQPVAFWCNPISGHNTLYWYLQNLGQGPELLIRYENEEAVDDSQLPKDRFSAERLKGVDSTLKIQPAELGDSAVYLCASSLPRGLNSEAFFGQGTRLTVV.

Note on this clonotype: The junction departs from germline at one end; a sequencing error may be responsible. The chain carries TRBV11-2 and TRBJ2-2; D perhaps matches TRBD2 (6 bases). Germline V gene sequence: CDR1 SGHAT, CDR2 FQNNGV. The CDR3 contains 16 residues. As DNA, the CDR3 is TGCGCCTGCAGCTTAGAAAGGGGACTGTGGACCGGGGAGCTGTTTTTT. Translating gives CACSLERGLWTGELFF.

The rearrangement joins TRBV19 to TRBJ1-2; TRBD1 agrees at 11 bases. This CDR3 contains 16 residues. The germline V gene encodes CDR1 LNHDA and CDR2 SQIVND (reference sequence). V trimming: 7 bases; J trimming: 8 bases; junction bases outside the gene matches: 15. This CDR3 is CASNPSSGQGARGYTF. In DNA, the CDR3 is TGTGCCAGTAATCCGAGCAGCGGACAGGGGGCGAGAGGCTACACCTTC.

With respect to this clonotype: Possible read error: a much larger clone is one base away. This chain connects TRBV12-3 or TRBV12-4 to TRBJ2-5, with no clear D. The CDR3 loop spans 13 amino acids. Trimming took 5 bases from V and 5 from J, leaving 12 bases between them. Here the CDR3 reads CASSHGLQETQYF. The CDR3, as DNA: TGTGCCAGCAGTCATGGGTTACAGGAGACCCAGTACTTC.

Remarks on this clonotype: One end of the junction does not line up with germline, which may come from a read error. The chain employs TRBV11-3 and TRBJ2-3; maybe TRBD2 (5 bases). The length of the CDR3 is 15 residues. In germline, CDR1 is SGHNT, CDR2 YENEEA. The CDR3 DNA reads TGTGCTAGCAGCTTATTGCCAGGAGGCACAGATATGCAGTATTTT. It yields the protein CASSLLPGGTDMQYF.

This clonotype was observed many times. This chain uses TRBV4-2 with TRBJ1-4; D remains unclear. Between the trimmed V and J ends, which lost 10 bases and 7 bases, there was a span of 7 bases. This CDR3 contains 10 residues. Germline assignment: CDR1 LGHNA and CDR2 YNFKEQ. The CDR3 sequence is CATRSEKLFF. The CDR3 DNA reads TGTGCCACCCGGAGTGAAAAACTGTTTTTT.

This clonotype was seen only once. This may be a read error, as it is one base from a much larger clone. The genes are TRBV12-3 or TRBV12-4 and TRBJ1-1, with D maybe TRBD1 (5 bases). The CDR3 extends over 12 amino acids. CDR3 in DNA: TGTGTCAGCATTAGGGGGAACACTGAAGCTTTCTTT. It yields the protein CVSIRGNTEAFF.

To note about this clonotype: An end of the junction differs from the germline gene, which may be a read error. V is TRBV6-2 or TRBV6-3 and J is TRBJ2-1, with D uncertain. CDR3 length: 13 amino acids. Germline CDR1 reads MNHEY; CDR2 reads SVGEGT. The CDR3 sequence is CASMVTANNEKSF. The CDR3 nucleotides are TGTGCCAGCATGGTGACTGCAAACAATGAGAAGTCCTTC.

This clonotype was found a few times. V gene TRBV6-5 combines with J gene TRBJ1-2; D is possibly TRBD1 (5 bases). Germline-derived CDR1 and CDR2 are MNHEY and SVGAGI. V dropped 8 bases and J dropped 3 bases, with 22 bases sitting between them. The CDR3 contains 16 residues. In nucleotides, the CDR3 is TGTGCCAGCCGACCTGGGGCCCCGCGGAGCCACTATGGCTACACCTTC. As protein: CASRPGAPRSHYGYTF.

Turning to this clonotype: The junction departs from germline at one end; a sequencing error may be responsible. The CDR3 nucleotides read TGTGTCAGCAGCATTAGAAGGAGCACAGATACGCAGTATTTT. It yields the protein CVSSIRRSTDTQYF. J is TRBJ2-3 and V is TRBV11-2, with D unresolved. This CDR3 has 14 amino acids. CDR1 is SGHAT, CDR2 FQNNGV, per germline.

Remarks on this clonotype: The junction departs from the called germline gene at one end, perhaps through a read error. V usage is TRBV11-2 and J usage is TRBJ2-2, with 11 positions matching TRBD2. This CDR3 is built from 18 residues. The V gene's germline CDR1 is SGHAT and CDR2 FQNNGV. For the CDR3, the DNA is TGTGCCAGCAGCAGCAGACTAGCGGGAAGGCCGGGGGCCGGGGAGATGTTTTTT. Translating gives CASSSRLAGRPGAGEMFF.

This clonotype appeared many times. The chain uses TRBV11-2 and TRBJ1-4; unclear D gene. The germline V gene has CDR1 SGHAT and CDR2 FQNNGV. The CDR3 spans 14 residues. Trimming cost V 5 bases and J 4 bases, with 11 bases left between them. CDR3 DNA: TGTGCCAGCAGCCTGGACTTCTATAATGAAAAACTGTTTTTT. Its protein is CASSLDFYNEKLFF.

CDR3 DNA: TGTGCCAGCAGTGGAGAGTCCCCTAGCGGGAGGGTAGGGCCAGGAAACATTCAGTACTTC. Its translation: CASSGESPSGRVGPGNIQYF. The chain uses TRBV4-2 and TRBJ2-4; 12 bases line up with TRBD2. The J segment lost 6 bases and the V segment lost 6 bases, leaving 21 bases of the junction unmatched. The CDR3 loop spans 20 amino acids. Looked up from germline, CDR1 is LGHNA and CDR2 is YNFKEQ.

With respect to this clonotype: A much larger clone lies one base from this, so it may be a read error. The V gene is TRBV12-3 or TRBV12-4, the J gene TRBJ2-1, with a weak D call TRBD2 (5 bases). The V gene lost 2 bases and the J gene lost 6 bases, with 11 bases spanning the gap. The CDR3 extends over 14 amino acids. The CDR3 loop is CASSLLGSPNEQFF. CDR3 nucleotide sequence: TGTGCCAGCAGTTTACTTGGGAGCCCCAATGAGCAGTTCTTC.

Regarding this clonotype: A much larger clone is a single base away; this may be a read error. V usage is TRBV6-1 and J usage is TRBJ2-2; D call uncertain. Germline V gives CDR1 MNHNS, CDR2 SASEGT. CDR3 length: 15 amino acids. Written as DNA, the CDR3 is TGTGCCTGCAGTGAGCACTCCGCGAACACCGGGGAGCTGTTTTTT. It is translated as CACSEHSANTGELFF.

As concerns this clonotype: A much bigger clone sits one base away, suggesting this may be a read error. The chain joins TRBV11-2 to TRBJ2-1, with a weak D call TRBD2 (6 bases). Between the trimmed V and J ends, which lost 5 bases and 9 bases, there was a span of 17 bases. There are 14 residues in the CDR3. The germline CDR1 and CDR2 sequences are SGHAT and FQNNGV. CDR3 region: CASSLSRASVEQFF. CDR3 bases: TGTGCCAGCAGCCTATCCAGGGCTAGCGTTGAGCAGTTCTTC.

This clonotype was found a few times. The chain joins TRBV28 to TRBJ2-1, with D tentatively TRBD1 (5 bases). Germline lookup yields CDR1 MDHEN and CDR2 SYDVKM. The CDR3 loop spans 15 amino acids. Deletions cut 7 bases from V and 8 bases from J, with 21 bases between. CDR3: CASTKGVRRDDEQFF. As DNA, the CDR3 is TGTGCCAGCACCAAAGGGGTCCGTAGGGATGATGAGCAGTTCTTC.

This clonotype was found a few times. The CDR3 protein is CASSLKGSGSYEQYF. CDR3 coding DNA: TGTGCCAGCAGCTTGAAGGGTAGCGGCTCCTACGAGCAGTACTTC. The chain couples TRBV5-6 to TRBJ2-7; TRBD2 might be the D (6 bases). The CDR3 totals 15 residues. V was shortened by 1 base and J by 0 bases, with 11 bases between the two germline ends. Looked up from germline, CDR1 is SGHDT and CDR2 is YYEEEE.

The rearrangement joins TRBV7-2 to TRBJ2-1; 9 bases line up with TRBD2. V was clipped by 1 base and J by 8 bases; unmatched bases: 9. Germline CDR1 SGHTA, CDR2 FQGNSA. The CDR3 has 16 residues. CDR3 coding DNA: TGTGCCAGCAGCTTAGAATGGGCGACTAGCGGTCATGAGCAGTTCTTC. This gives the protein CASSLEWATSGHEQFF. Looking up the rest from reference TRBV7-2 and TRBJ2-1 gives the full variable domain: GAGVSQSPSNKVTEKGKDVELRCDPISGHTALYWYRQSLGQGLEFLIYFQGNSAPDKSGLPSDRFSAERTGGSVSTLTIQRTQQEDSAVYLCASSLEWATSGHEQFFGPGTRLTVL.